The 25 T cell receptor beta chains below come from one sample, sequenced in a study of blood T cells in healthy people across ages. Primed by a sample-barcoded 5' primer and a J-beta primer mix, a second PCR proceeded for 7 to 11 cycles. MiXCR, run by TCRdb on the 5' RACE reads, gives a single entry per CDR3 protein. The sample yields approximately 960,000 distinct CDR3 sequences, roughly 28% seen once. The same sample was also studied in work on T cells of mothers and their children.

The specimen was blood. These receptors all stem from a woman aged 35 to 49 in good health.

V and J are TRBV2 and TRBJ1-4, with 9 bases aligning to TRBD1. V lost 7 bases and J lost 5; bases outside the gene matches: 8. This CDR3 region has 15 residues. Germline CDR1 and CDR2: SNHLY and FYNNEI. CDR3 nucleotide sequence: TGTGCCAGCACTGCCCCGGGACAGGGCAATGAAAAACTGTTTTTT. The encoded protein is CASTAPGQGNEKLFF.

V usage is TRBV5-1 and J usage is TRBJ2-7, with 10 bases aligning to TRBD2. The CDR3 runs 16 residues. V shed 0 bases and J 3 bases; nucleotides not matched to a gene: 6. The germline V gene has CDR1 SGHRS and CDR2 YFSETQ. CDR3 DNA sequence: TGCGCCAGCAGCTTGGAGGTGCCTAGCGGGGGCTACGAGCAGTACTTC. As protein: CASSLEVPSGGYEQYF.

The CDR3: CSARRGEDQPQHF. Written as DNA, the CDR3 is TGCAGTGCTAGGAGAGGTGAGGACCAGCCCCAGCATTTT. This chain uses TRBV20-1 with TRBJ1-5; D unresolved. Germline CDR1 is DFQATT and CDR2 is SNEGSKA (reference sequence). V lost 3 bases and J lost 7, with 13 bases in between. The CDR3 loop spans 13 amino acids.

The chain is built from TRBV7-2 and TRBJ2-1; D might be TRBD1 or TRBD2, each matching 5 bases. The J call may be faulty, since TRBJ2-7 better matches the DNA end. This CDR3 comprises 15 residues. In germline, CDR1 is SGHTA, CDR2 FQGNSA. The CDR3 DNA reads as TGTGCCAGTCTATCACCGGGGACGGCCAGAAATGAGCAGTACTTC. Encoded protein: CASLSPGTARNEQYF.

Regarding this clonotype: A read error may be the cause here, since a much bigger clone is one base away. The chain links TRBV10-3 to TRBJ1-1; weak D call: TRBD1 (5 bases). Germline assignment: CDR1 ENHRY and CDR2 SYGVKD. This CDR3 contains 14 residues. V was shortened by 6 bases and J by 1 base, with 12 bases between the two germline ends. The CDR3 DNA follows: TGTGCCATCAGGGAGGGGAGGGGGAACACTGAAGCTTTCTTT. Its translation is CAIREGRGNTEAFF.

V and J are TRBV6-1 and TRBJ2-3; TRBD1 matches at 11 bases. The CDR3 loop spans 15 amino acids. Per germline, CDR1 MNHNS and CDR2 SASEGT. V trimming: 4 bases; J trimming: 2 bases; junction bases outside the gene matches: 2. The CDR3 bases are TGTGCCAGCAGTGGGACAGGGGGCGTCACAGATACGCAGTATTTT. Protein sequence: CASSGTGGVTDTQYF.

The CDR3 DNA reads as TGTGCCAGCAGCTTAGCGAGGGGGGTAGGGACAGATACGCAGTATTTT. Protein product: CASSLARGVGTDTQYF. The chain uses TRBV7-2 and TRBJ2-3; D might be TRBD1 or TRBD2, each matching 6 bases. The CDR3 runs to 16 residues. Germline V gene data show CDR1 as SGHTA and CDR2 as FQGNSA. V lost 0 bases, J lost 3 bases, and 13 bases lay in between.

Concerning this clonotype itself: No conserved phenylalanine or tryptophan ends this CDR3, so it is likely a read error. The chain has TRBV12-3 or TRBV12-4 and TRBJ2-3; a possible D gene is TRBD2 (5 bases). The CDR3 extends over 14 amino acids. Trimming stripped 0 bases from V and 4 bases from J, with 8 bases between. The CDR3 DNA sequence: TGTGCCAGCAGTTTAGCAGTGGGAGCAGATACGCAGTATTCT. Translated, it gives CASSLAVGADTQYS.

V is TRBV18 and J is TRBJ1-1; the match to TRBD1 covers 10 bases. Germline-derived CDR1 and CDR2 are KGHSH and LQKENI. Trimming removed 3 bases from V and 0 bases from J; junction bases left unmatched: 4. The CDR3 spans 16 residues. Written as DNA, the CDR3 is TGTGCCAGCTCACCGATGGGACAGGGGATGAACACTGAAGCTTTCTTT. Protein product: CASSPMGQGMNTEAFF.

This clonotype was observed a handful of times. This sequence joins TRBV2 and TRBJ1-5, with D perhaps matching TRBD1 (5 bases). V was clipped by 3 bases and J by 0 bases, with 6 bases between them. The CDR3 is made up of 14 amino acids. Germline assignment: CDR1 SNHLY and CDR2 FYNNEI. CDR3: CASSDRVSNQPQHF. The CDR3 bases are TGTGCCAGCAGTGACAGGGTTAGCAATCAGCCCCAGCATTTT.

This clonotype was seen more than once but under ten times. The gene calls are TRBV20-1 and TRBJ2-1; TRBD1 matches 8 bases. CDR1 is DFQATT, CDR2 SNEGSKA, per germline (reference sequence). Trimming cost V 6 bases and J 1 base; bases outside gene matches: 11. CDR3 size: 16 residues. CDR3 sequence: CSATTGQGGSYNEQFF. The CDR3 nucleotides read TGCAGTGCCACGACCGGACAGGGAGGATCCTACAATGAGCAGTTCTTC.

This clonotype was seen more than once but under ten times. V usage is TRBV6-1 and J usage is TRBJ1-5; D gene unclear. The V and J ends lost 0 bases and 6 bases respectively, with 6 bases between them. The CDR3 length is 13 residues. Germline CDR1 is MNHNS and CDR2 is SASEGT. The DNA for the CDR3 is TGTGCCAGCAGTGAAGCGGAATCTCAGCCCCAGCATTTT. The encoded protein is CASSEAESQPQHF.

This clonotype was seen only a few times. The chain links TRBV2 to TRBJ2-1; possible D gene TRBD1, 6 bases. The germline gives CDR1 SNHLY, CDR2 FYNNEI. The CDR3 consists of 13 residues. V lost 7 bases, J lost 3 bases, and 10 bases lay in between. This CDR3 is CASKGRGYNEQFF. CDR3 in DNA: TGTGCCAGCAAGGGCAGGGGCTACAATGAGCAGTTCTTC.

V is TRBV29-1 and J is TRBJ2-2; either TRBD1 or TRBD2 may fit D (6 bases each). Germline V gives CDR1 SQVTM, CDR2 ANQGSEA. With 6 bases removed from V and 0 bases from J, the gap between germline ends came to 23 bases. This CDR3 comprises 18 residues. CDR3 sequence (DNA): TGCAGCGTCGCCAGGGGTTCCGGGGGCCCAACGAACACCGGGGAGCTGTTTTTT. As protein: CSVARGSGGPTNTGELFF.

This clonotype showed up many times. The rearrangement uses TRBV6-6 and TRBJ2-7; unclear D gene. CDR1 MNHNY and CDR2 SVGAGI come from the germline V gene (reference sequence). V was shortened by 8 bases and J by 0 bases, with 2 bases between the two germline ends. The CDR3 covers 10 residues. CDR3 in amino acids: CASFSYEQYF. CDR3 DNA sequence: TGTGCCAGCTTCTCCTACGAGCAGTACTTC.

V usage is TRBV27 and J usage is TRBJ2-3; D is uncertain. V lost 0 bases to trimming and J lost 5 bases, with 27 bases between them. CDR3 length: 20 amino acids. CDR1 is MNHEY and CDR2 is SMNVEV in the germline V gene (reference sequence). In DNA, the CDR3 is TGTGCCAGCAGTTTATCATCGTTGATCTCGGGCCTGCCACCGAGAGATACGCAGTATTTT. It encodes CASSLSSLISGLPPRDTQYF.

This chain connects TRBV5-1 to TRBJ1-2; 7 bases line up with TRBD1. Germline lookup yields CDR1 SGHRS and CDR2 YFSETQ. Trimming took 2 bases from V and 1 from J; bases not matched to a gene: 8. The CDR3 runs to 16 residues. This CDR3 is CASSFSRTGVNYGYTF. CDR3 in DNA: TGCGCCAGCAGCTTCTCCCGGACAGGAGTTAACTATGGCTACACCTTC.

CDR3 in DNA: TGTGCCAGCAGCAAAGCGGAGCAGATAGGGGCGAGGGAGACCCAGTACTTC. Its protein is CASSKAEQIGARETQYF. The V call is TRBV21-1, the J call TRBJ2-7; the table's D call, TRBD1, has no DNA check behind it. The last part of the DNA fits TRBJ2-5 better; the J call may be wrong. TRBV21-1 is described as a pseudogene. This CDR3 comprises 17 residues.

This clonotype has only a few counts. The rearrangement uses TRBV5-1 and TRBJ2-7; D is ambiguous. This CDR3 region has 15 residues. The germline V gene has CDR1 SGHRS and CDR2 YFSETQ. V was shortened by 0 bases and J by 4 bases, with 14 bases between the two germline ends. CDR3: CASSLAPGIAYEQYF. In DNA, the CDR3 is TGCGCCAGCAGCTTGGCCCCTGGAATCGCTTACGAGCAGTACTTC. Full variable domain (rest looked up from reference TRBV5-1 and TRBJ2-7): KAGVTQTPRYLIKTRGQQVTLSCSPISGHRSVSWYQQTPGQGLQFLFEYFSETQRNKGNFPGRFSGRQFSNSRSEMNVSTLELGDSALYLCASSLAPGIAYEQYFGPGTRLTVT.

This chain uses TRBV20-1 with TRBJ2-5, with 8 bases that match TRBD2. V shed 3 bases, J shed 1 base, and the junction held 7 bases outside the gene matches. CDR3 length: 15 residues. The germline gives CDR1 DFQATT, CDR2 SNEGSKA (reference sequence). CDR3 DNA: TGCAGTGCTAGGGGGATAGCGGGGCCCCAAGAGACCCAGTACTTC. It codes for CSARGIAGPQETQYF.

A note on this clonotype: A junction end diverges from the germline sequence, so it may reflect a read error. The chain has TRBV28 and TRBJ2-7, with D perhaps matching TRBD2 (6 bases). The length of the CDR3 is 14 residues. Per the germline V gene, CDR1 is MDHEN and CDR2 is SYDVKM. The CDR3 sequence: CANSSGGDPYEQYF. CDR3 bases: TGTGCCAACAGTAGCGGAGGGGATCCCTACGAGCAGTACTTC. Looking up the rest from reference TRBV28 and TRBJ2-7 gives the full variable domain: DVKVTQSSRYLVKRTGEKVFLECVQDMDHENMFWYRQDPGLGLRLIYFSYDVKMKEKGDIPEGYSVSREKKERFSLILESASTNQTSMYLCANSSGGDPYEQYFGPGTRLTVT.

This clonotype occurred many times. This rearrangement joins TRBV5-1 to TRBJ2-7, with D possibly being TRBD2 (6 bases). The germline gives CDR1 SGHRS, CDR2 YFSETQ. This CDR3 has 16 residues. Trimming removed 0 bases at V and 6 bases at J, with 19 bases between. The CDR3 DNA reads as TGCGCCAGCAGCTTGGAACCGGGGGAAGTCAGGGTCGAGCAGTACTTC. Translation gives CASSLEPGEVRVEQYF.

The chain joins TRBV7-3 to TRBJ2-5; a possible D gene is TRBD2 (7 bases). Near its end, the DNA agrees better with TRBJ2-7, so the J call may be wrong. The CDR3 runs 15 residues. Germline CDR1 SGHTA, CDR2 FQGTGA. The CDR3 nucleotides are TGTGCCAGCAGCCCCGCGGGGGCCCCTATCTACGAGCAGTACTTC. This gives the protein CASSPAGAPIYEQYF.

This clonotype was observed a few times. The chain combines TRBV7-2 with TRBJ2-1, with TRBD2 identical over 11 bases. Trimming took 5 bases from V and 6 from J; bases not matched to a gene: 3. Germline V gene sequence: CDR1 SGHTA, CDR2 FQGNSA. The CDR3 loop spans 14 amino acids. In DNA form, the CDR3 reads TGTGCCAGCAGCGCCGGACTAGCGGGCAATGAGCAGTTCTTC. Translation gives CASSAGLAGNEQFF.

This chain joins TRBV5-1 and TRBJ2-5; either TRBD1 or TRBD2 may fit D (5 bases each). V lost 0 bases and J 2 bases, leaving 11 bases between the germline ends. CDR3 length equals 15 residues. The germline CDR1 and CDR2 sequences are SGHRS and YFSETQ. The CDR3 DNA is TGCGCCAGCAGCTTGGTCGGGGACCAACAAGAGACCCAGTACTTC. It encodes CASSLVGDQQETQYF.